Sequencing of this T cell receptor beta chain was carried out in a study of T-cell reconstitution after alpha-beta-depleted transplantation in children. Ten or more counts support this clonotype. Construction of the TCRbeta library involved unique molecular identifiers. TCRdb itself ran the PCR reads through MiXCR, one entry per CDR3 protein. The sample records 100,000 or so distinct CDR3 sequences, more than 10% being singletons. Trimming left V 0 bases short and J 5 bases short, with 5 bases between. Germline values: CDR1 SGHRS, CDR2 YFSETQ. This CDR3 is built from 12 residues. Material: PBMCs from the stem cell graft donor, obtained from the stem cell graft. The chain couples TRBV5-1 to TRBJ1-2; D is undetermined. This receptor was taken from a human donor who donated a stem cell graft to a child with inherited bone marrow failure. CDR3: CASSLAPYGYTF. DNA for the CDR3: TGCGCCAGCAGCTTGGCCCCTTATGGCTACACCTTC.